The entry below describes one T cell receptor beta chain. This clone was observed a single time. Its antigen is unknown. The record has no base qualities; no much larger clone is one base away. What the time point label conveys for this sample: 100 days after allo-HCT. Blood samples were obtained from recipients approximately 28 days before transplant and at days 30, 100 and 180 after transplant. Using Nuclei Lysis Solution, genomic DNA was extracted from unfractionated peripheral blood mononuclear cells that were either fresh or cryopreserved. TCR beta CDR3 regions were amplified from genomic DNA with the immunoSEQ assay, a bias-controlled multiplex PCR using V- and J-specific primers. A proprietary barcode and Illumina adapter sequences were added to the CDR3 amplicons in a second PCR step. An Illumina MiSeq instrument was used to sequence the CDR3 libraries. In the authors' own workflow: Export and quality control were handled in immunoSEQ Analyzer 3.0, while downstream analyses relied on R Bioconductor and Immunarch. Only productive rearrangements in the normalized downsampled data set were used to calculate repertoire metrics. Clonotypes larger than 5 templates in the normalized cohort were defined as pathologically expanded. The Inverse Simpson Index served as the measure of repertoire diversity. To capture all clonotypes, CMV-specificity analyses were performed on the non-normalized data set. Not all clones reach the TCRdb copy of this immuneACCESS table, which keeps in-frame sequences only. Checked studies attribute under half of the gap to unresolved V genes and leave the rest unexplained. V and J calls and clone size are copied from that table; D and trimming were computed from the DNA. The sample table records around 14,000 clones; approximately 90% of these occur just once. Together, the top ten hold around 13% of the sample.

This sample is drawn from a study of T cell clonotyping in hematopoietic cell transplantation (dated by TCRdb to the early 2020s). About the investigation overall: In the study, around 130 blood samples were gathered from 40 or so consecutive transplant recipients and their related donors. Patients were recruited between September 2015 and January 2017 and followed until September 2020 or death.

The cysteine opens and the phenylalanine closes a CDR3 of 13 amino acids. The retained sequence is limited to the CDR3, 39 bases, with the frame set at the first base. According to the germline V gene, CDR1 reads SGHVS and CDR2 reads FQNEAQ. Deletion took 1 base off V and 4 bases off J, with a span of 7 bases between the germline ends. Results and caveats for the whole study, not just this receptor: The sample size was limited and the cells went unsorted, which meant the CD4 and CD8 repertoire contributions could not be told apart. After transplant, TCR diversity in recipients dropped, and pathologically expanded clonotypes climbed progressively between day 30 and day 180. Overlap with donor repertoires was found for only a small fraction of recipient repertoires, with over 95% found to appear de novo at the given depth. Donor and pretransplant recipient Inverse Simpson Index values predicted broader posttransplant TCR repertoire diversity.

The sample here was PBMCs, taken 100 days after allogeneic stem cell transplant. Here the chain combines TRBV7-8 and TRBJ2-5; the D gene may be TRBD1 or TRBD2, since each aligns over 5 bases. The clonotype originates from a male patient aged 50 to 59 who had an allogeneic stem cell transplant from an unrelated donor, so T cells may come from the graft donor. Some clones in this sample may be carry-over from other donors' samples. At the DNA level, the sequence is TGTGCCAGCAGCTTAGGGGGGTTAGAGACCCAGTACTTC. It specifies CASSLGGLETQYF.